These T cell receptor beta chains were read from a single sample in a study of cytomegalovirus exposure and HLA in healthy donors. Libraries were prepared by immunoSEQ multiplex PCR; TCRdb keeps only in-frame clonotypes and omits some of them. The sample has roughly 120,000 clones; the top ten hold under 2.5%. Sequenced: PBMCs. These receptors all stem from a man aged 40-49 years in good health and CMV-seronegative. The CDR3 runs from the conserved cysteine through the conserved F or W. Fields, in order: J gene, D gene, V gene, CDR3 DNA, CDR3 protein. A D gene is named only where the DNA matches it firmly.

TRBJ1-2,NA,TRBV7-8,TGTGCCAGCAGCTTAGCGGGGGGACCTTATGGCTACACCTTC,CASSLAGGPYGYTF
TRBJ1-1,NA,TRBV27,TGTGCCAGCAGTCCCTATAGTTCGAACACTGAAGCTTTCTTT,CASSPYSSNTEAFF
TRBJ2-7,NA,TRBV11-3,TGTGCCAGCAGCCTGGGGCCAGACAACGCCTACGAGCAGTACTTC,CASSLGPDNAYEQYF
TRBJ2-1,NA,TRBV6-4,TGTGCCAGCAGTGAGTGGCAGGGATTATACAATGAGCAGTTCTTC,CASSEWQGLYNEQFF
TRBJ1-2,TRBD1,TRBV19,TGTGCCAGTACCCGAACAGGGGGCATCTATGGCTACACCTTC,CASTRTGGIYGYTF
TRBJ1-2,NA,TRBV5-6,TGTGCCAGCAGCTTAAGTGGAGAGATTAACTATGGCTACACCTTC,CASSLSGEINYGYTF
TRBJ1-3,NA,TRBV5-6,TGTGCCAGCGAGAGGATTGGAAACACCATATATTTT,CASERIGNTIYF
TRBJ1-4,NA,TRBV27,TGTGCCAGAAAACACCCCGGAGGACGTGGGGAGACAACTAATGAAAAACTGTTTTTT,CARKHPGGRGETTNEKLFF
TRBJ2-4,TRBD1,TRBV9,TGTGCCAGCAGCATGGGGGACAGGGCGTTCCGCGACATTCAGTACTTC,CASSMGDRAFRDIQYF
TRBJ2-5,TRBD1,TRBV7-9,TGTGCCAGCAGCTTAACCTCGACAGGGCAAGAGACCCAGTACTTC,CASSLTSTGQETQYF
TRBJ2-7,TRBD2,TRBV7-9,TGTGCCAGCAGCCTCGGACTAGCGGGAGTCCCCTACGAGCAGTACTTC,CASSLGLAGVPYEQYF
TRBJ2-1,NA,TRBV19,TGTGCCAGTAGTCCAGCGGGACAGGCAAGAAACAATGAGCAGTTCTTC,CASSPAGQARNNEQFF